This T cell receptor (beta chain) stems from a study of siplizumab effects on memory and regulatory T cells. Study-wide points: A major contribution to the alloresponse seemed to be made by naive T cells, which seemed more diverse than memory cells.

About this clone itself: What it recognizes is unknown.

The V end was cut by 4 bases, the J end by 2 bases, with 12 bases between. This CDR3 region has 14 residues. The germline V gene encodes CDR1 SGDLS and CDR2 YYNGEE. TCRdb keeps only in-frame clones here, not all; method: immunoSEQ multiplex PCR. This sample yields 50,000 to 70,000 clones, of which approximately 97% are seen a single time; more than 0.075% belongs to the top ten. The chain joins TRBV9 to TRBJ1-2, with D possibly TRBD1 on 5 matching bases. The sample consisted of naive CD8+ T cells sorted from blood. This receptor was obtained from a human donor in good health. Here the CDR3 reads CASSLSGANYGYTF. In DNA form, the CDR3 reads TGTGCCAGCAGCCTGAGCGGGGCAAACTATGGCTACACCTTC.